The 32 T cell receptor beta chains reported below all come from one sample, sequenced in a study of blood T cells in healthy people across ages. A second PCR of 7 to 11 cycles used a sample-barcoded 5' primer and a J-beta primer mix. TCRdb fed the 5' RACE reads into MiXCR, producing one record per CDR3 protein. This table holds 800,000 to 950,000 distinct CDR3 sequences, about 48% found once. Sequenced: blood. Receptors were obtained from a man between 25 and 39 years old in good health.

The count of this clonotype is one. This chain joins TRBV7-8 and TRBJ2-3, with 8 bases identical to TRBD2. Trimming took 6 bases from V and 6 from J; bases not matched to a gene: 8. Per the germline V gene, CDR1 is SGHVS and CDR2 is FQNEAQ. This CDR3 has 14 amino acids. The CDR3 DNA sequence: TGTGCCAGCAGGCCCCCGGGGGGGTTGGATACGCAGTATTTT. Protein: CASRPPGGLDTQYF.

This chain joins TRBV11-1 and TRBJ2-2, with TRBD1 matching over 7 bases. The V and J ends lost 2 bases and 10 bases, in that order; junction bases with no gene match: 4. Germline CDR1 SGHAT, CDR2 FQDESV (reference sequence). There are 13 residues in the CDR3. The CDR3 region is CASSLRGREELFF. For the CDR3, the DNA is TGTGCCAGCAGCTTAAGGGGGCGCGAGGAGCTGTTTTTT.

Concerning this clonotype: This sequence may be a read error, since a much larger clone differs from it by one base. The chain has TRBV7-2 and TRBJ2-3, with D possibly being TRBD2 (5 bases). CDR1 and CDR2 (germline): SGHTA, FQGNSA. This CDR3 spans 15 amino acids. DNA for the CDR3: TGTGCCGGCAGCTTACGGAGCGGAGACACAGATACGCAGTATTTT. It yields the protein CAGSLRSGDTDTQYF.

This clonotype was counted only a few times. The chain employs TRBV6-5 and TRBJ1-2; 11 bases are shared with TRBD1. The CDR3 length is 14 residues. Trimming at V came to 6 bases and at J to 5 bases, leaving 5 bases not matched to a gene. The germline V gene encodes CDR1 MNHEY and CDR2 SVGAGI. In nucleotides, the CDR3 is TGTGCCAGCAGCTGGACAGGGGGCTTATATGGCTACACCTTC. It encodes CASSWTGGLYGYTF.

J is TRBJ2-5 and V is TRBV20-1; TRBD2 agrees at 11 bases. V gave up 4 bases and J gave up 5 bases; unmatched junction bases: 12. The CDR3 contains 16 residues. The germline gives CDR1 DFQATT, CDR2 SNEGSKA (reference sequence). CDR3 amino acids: CSAKLAGALPRETQYF. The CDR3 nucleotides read TGCAGTGCTAAACTAGCGGGGGCCCTCCCTCGGGAGACCCAGTACTTC.

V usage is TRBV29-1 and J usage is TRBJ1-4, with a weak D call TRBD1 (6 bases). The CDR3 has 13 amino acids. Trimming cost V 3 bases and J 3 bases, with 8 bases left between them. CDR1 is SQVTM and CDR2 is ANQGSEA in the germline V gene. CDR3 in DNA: TGCAGCGTTGAGGGGGGGCCTAATGAAAAACTGTTTTTT. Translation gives CSVEGGPNEKLFF.

The CDR3 bases are TGCAGCGCGGGAGGTGGGGAAGCCTACGAGCAGTACTTC. The encoded protein is CSAGGGEAYEQYF. The chain employs TRBV29-1 and TRBJ2-7; TRBD2 matches 7 bases. The germline V gene has CDR1 SQVTM and CDR2 ANQGSEA. V lost 7 bases, J lost 2 bases, and 8 bases stayed unmatched. This CDR3 is built from 13 residues.

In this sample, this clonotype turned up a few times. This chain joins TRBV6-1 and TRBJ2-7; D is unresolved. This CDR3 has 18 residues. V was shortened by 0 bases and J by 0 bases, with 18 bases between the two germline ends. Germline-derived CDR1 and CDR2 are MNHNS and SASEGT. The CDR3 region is CASSEAAGTFSSSYEQYF. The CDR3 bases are TGTGCCAGCAGTGAAGCGGCAGGTACCTTCTCGAGCTCCTACGAGCAGTACTTC.

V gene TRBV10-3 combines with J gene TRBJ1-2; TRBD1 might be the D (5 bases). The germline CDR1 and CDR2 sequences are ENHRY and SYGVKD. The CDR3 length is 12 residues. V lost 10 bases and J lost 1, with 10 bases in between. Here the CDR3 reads CATAGNNYGYTF. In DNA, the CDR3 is TGTGCCACCGCAGGGAATAACTATGGCTACACCTTC.

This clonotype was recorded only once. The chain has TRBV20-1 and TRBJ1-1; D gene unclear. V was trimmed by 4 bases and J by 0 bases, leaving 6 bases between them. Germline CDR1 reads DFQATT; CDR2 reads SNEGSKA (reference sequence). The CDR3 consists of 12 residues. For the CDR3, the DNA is TGCAGTGCTACCCAGGTGAACACTGAAGCTTTCTTT. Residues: CSATQVNTEAFF.

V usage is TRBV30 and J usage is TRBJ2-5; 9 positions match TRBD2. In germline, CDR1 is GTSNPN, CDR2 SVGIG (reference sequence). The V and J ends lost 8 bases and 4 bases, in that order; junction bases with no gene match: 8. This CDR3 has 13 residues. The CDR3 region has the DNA TGTGCCGCAAGGGAGCGGGGGGTAGAGACCCAGTACTTC. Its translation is CAARERGVETQYF.

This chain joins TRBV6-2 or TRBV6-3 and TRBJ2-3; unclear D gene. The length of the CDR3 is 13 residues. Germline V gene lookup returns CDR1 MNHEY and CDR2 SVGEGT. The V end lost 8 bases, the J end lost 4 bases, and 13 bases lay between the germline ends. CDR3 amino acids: CASDLGKSDTQYF. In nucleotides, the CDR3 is TGTGCCAGCGACCTAGGCAAGTCAGATACGCAGTATTTT.

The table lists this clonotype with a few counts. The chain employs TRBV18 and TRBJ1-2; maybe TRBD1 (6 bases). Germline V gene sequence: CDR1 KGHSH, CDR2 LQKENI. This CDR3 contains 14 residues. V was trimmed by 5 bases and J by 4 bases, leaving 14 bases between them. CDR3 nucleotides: TGTGCCAGCTCAGGCGGACAGATTCGCTATGGCTACACCTTC. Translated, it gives CASSGGQIRYGYTF.

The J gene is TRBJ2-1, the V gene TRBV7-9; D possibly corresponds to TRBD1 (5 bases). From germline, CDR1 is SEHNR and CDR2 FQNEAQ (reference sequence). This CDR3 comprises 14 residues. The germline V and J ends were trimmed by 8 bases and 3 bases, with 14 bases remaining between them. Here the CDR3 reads CASLNGQDYNEQFF. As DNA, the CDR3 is TGTGCCAGCTTAAACGGACAAGACTACAATGAGCAGTTCTTC.

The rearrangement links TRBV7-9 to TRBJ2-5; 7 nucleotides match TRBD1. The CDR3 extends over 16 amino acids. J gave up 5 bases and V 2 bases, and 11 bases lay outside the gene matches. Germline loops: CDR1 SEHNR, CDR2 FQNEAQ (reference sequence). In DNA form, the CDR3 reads TGTGCCAGCAGCTTAATGGGGACAGCAATTCTTGAGACCCAGTACTTC. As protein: CASSLMGTAILETQYF. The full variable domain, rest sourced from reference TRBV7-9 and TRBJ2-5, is DTGVSQNPRHKITKRGQNVTFRCDPISEHNRLYWYRQTLGQGPEFLTYFQNEAQLEKSRLLSDRFSAERPKGSFSTLEIQRTEQGDSAMYLCASSLMGTAILETQYFGPGTRLLVL.

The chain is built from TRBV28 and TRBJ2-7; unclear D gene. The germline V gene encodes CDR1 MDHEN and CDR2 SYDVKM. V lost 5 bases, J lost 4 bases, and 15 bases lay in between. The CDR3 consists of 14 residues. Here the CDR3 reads CASSGPRAFYEQYF. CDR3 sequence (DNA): TGTGCCAGCAGTGGGCCCCGTGCGTTTTACGAGCAGTACTTC.

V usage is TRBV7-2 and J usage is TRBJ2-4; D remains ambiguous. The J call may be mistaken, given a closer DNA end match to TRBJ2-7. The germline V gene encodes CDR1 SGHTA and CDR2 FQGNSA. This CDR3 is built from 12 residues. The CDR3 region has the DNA TGTGCCAGCAGTTTTGACCAATACGAGCAGTACTTC. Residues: CASSFDQYEQYF.

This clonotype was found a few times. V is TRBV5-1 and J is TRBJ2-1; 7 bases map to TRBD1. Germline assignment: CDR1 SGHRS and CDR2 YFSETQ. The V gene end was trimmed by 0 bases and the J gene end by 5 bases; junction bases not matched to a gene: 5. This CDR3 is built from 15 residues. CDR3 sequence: CASSLEGAPDNEQFF. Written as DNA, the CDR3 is TGCGCCAGCAGCTTGGAGGGGGCGCCCGACAATGAGCAGTTCTTC. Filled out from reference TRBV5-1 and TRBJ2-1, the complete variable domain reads KAGVTQTPRYLIKTRGQQVTLSCSPISGHRSVSWYQQTPGQGLQFLFEYFSETQRNKGNFPGRFSGRQFSNSRSEMNVSTLELGDSALYLCASSLEGAPDNEQFFGPGTRLTVL.

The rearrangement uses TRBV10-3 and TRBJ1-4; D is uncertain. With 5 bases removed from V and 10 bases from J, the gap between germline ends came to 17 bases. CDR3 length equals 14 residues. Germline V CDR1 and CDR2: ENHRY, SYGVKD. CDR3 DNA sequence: TGTGCCATCAGTAACCCCCAGGAGGGAGGAAAACTGTTTTTT. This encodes CAISNPQEGGKLFF.

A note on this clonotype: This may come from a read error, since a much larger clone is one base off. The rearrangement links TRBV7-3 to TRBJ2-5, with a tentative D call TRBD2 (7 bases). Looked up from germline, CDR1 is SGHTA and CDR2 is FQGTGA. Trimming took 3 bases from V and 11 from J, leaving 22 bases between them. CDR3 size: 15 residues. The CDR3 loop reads CASSLSAGANNEQYF. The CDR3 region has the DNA TGTGCCAGCAGCTTGTCTGCGGGGGCGAACAATGAGCAGTACTTC.

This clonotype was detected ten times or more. The CDR3 nucleotides are TGTGCCAGCAGTGATGGGTGGGGACAGCTTGAGGAGCAGTACTTC. Translating gives CASSDGWGQLEEQYF. This sequence joins TRBV6-1 and TRBJ2-7; the match to TRBD1 covers 7 bases. The ends lost 3 bases at V and 7 bases at J; junction bases unmatched: 12. The CDR3 has 15 amino acids. Germline V gene data show CDR1 as MNHNS and CDR2 as SASEGT.

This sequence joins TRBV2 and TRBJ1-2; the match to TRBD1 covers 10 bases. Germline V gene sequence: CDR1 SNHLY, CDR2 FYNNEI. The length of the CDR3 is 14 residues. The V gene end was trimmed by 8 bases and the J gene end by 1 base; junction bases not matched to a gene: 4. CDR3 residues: CASQRTGGNYGYTF. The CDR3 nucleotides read TGTGCCAGCCAACGGACAGGGGGTAACTATGGCTACACCTTC.

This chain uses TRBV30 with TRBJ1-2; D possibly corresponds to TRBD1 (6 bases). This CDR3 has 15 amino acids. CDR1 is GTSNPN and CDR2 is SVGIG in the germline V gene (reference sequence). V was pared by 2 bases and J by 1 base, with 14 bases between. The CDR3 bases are TGTGCCTGGAGTCCAACAGACAGGTTTAACTATGGCTACACCTTC. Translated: CAWSPTDRFNYGYTF.

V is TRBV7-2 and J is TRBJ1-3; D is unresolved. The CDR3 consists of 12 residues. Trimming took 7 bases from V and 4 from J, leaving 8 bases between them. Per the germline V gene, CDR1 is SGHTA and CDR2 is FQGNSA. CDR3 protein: CASTLSGNTIYF. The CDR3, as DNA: TGTGCCAGCACCCTTTCGGGAAACACCATATATTTT.

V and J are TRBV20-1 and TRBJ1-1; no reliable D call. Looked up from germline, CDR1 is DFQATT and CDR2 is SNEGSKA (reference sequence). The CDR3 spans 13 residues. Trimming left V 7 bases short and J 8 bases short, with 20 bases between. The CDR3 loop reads CSGTTPPLREAFF. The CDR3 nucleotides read TGCAGTGGGACGACCCCACCCCTTAGAGAAGCTTTCTTT.

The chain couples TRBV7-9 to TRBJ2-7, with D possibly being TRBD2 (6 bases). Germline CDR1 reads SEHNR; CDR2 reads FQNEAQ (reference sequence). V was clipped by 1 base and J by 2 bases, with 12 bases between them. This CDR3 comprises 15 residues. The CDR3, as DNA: TGTGCCAGCAGCTTAGAAGGCGGGACGACCTACGAGCAGTACTTC. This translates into CASSLEGGTTYEQYF.

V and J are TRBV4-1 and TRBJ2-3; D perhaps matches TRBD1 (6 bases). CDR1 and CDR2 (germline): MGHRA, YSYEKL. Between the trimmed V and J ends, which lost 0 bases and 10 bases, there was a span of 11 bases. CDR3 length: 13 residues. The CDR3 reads CASSQDRAGAQYF. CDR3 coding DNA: TGCGCCAGCAGCCAAGACCGGGCAGGGGCGCAGTATTTT.

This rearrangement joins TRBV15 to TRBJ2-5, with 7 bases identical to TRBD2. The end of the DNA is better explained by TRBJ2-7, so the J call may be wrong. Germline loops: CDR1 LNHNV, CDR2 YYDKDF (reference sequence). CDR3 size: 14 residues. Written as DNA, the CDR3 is TGTGCCACCAGCAGAGCGCGGGGGTCCCTCGAGCAGTACTTC. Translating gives CATSRARGSLEQYF.

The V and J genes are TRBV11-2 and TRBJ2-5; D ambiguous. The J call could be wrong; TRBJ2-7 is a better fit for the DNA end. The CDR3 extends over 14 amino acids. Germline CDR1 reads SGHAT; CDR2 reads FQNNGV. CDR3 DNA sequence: TGTGCCAGCAGCGCCACGGGCGTTCCCTACGAGCAGTACTTC. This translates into CASSATGVPYEQYF.

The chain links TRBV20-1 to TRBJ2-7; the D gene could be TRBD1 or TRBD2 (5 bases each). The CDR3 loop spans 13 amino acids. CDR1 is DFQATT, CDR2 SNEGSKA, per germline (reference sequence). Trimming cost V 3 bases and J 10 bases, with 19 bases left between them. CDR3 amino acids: CSARTGTIFQQYF. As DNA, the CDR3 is TGCAGTGCTAGGACGGGGACGATTTTCCAACAGTACTTC.

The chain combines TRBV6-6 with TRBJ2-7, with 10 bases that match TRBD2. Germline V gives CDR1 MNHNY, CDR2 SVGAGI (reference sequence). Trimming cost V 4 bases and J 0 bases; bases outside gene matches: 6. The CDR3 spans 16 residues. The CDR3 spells CASSWLAGAFSYEQYF. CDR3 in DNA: TGTGCCAGCAGTTGGCTAGCGGGGGCCTTCTCCTACGAGCAGTACTTC.

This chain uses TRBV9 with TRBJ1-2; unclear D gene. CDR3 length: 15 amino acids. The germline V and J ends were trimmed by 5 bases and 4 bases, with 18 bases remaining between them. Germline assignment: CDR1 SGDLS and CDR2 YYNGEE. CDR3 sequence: CASRNAAEGSYGYTF. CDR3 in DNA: TGTGCCAGCAGAAACGCGGCGGAGGGTAGCTATGGCTACACCTTC.